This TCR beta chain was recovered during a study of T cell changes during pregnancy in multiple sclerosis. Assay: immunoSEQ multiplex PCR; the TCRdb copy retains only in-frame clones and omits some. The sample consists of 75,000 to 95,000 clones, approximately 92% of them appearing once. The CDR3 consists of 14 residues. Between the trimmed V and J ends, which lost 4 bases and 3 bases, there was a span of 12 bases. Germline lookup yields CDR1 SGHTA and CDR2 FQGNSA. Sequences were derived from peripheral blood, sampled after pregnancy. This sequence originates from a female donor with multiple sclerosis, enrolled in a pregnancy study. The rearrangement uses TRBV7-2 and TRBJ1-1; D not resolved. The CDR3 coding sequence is TGTGCCAGCAGCTATACCTTCCGGGACACTGAAGCTTTCTTT. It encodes CASSYTFRDTEAFF.